The clone carrying this T cell receptor (beta chain) was found a few times. Its antigen is not known. MiXCR, applied by TCRdb to the 5' RACE reads, yields one record per CDR3 protein. The sample contains around 570,000 distinct CDR3 sequences, approximately 10% of which appear only once. This sample stems from a study of identical twins. General study findings and limits: Surplus twin overlap in beta out-of-frame sequences was less pronounced. Instead of following the same donors, the conclusions were based on cross-sectional statistical analysis. There is a chance that invariant MAIT and iNKT cells partially muddied zero-insertion analyses.

The CDR3 covers 11 residues. From germline, CDR1 is DFQATT and CDR2 SNEGSKA (reference sequence). The V gene lost 6 bases and the J gene lost 2 bases, with 8 bases spanning the gap. The same sample was also studied in work on yellow fever vaccine responses in identical twins.

The receptor's source is a woman aged 18-29 years in good health. The chain recombines TRBV20-1 with TRBJ2-7; no clear D gene. What was sequenced was PBMCs. DNA for the CDR3: TGCAGTGCGACTCCAACCTACGAGCAGTACTTC. It translates to CSATPTYEQYF.